Below are 10 T cell receptor beta chains sequenced from a single sample in a study of shared clonotypes between healthy human individuals. Using immunoSEQ multiplex PCR, the repertoire was profiled, and TCRdb retains in-frame clones only, with some absent. The data show 2.3 million or so clones, approximately 93% seen once. The sequenced material came from naive CD4+ T cells from PBMCs. The subset here: CD45RA+ positively selected. The receptor source for this set is a man younger than 30 in good health. Some clones in this sample may be carry-over from other donors' samples.

The V gene is TRBV19, the J gene TRBJ2-2, with TRBD1 identical over 10 bases. After removal of 4 bases from V and 6 bases from J, the junction contained 5 bases not matched to a gene. CDR1 and CDR2 (germline): LNHDA, SQIVND (reference sequence). CDR3 length equals 15 residues. The CDR3 loop is CASSNRDRGAGELFF. The CDR3 DNA sequence: TGTGCCAGTAGTAACCGGGACAGGGGCGCCGGGGAGCTGTTTTTT. The complete variable domain, with remaining parts taken from reference TRBV19 and TRBJ2-2, reads DGGITQSPKYLFRKEGQNVTLSCEQNLNHDAMYWYRQDPGQGLRLIYYSQIVNDFQKGDIAEGYSVSREKKESFPLTVTSAQKNPTAFYLCASSNRDRGAGELFFGEGSRLTVL.

This clone appeared once. The chain links TRBV5-1 to TRBJ2-1; TRBD2 aligns across 10 bases. The germline V gene encodes CDR1 SGHRS and CDR2 YFSETQ. The V and J ends lost 3 bases and 8 bases, in that order; junction bases with no gene match: 5. The CDR3 runs 14 residues. The CDR3 sequence: CASSSPSGSYEQFF. CDR3 nucleotides: TGCGCCAGCAGCTCACCTAGCGGGAGTTATGAGCAGTTCTTC.

The gene calls are TRBV9 and TRBJ2-1; 8 bases are a match to TRBD2. The V gene end was trimmed by 4 bases and the J gene end by 7 bases; junction bases not matched to a gene: 10. Looked up from germline, CDR1 is SGDLS and CDR2 is YYNGEE. This CDR3 comprises 15 residues. The CDR3 spells CASSPSGRGWNEQFF. The CDR3 DNA reads as TGTGCCAGCAGCCCCAGCGGGAGAGGGTGGAATGAGCAGTTCTTC.

A note on this clone: Other DNA sequences in this sample translate to the same CDR3. The gene calls are TRBV18 and TRBJ2-5; D gene ambiguous. The CDR3 has 12 amino acids. Trimming took off 6 bases at V and 2 bases at J, with 7 bases between the two ends. Germline CDR1 reads KGHSH; CDR2 reads LQKENI. CDR3 bases: TGTGCCAGCTCCCGCCCGCAAGAGACCCAGTACTTC. Amino acids: CASSRPQETQYF. Full variable domain (rest looked up from reference TRBV18 and TRBJ2-5): NAGVMQNPRHLVRRRGQEARLRCSPMKGHSHVYWYRQLPEEGLKFMVYLQKENIIDESGMPKERFSAEFPKEGPSILRIQQVVRGDSAAYFCASSRPQETQYFGPGTRLLVL.

This rearrangement joins TRBV2 to TRBJ2-3; maybe TRBD2 (6 bases). In germline, CDR1 is SNHLY, CDR2 FYNNEI. V lost 7 bases and J lost 1, with 15 bases in between. This CDR3 spans 15 amino acids. CDR3 coding DNA: TGTGCCAGCACAGGCGGGGCTATCCGCACAGATACGCAGTATTTT. Residues: CASTGGAIRTDTQYF.

V is TRBV6-1 and J is TRBJ1-2, with no clear D. Trimming removed 4 bases from V and 4 bases from J, with 10 bases in between. The CDR3 has 13 residues. CDR1 and CDR2 (germline): MNHNS, SASEGT. The CDR3, as DNA: TGTGCCAGCAGTGGCGCTGGCCTCTATGGCTACACCTTC. This encodes CASSGAGLYGYTF.

The rearrangement uses TRBV21-1 and TRBJ1-5; the listed D gene, TRBD1, was not tested against the DNA. TRBV21-1 is a recognized pseudogene. CDR3 size: 16 residues. The chain's CDR3 is CASSKARTGSNQPQHF. For the CDR3, the DNA is TGTGCCAGCAGCAAAGCAAGGACAGGGAGCAATCAGCCCCAGCATTTT.

The CDR3 region is CASSHDYFEQYF. The CDR3 region has the DNA TGTGCCAGCAGCCACGACTACTTCGAGCAGTACTTC. The rearrangement joins TRBV7-9 to TRBJ2-7; the D gene is possibly TRBD2 (5 bases). V was pared by 5 bases and J by 6 bases, with 11 bases between. CDR1 is SEHNR and CDR2 is FQNEAQ in the germline V gene (reference sequence). The CDR3 sequence is 12 residues long.

This chain links TRBV5-1 with TRBJ2-5, with 7 bases aligning to TRBD1. CDR1 and CDR2 (germline): SGHRS, YFSETQ. The CDR3 runs 14 residues. V shed 4 bases and J 3 bases; nucleotides not matched to a gene: 6. The CDR3 DNA sequence: TGCGCCAGCAGCCCGGGACAGAATAAAGAGACCCAGTACTTC. Protein product: CASSPGQNKETQYF. Looking up the rest from reference TRBV5-1 and TRBJ2-5 gives the full variable domain: KAGVTQTPRYLIKTRGQQVTLSCSPISGHRSVSWYQQTPGQGLQFLFEYFSETQRNKGNFPGRFSGRQFSNSRSEMNVSTLELGDSALYLCASSPGQNKETQYFGPGTRLLVL.

About this clone itself: Different DNA sequences within this sample yield the same CDR3. This rearrangement joins TRBV5-1 to TRBJ1-2, with D unresolved. Trimming took off 2 bases at V and 0 bases at J, with 5 bases between the two ends. In germline, CDR1 is SGHRS, CDR2 YFSETQ. The CDR3 runs 13 residues. As DNA, the CDR3 is TGCGCCAGCAGCTTCGATGCTAACTATGGCTACACCTTC. Its translation is CASSFDANYGYTF. Filled out from reference TRBV5-1 and TRBJ1-2, the complete variable domain reads KAGVTQTPRYLIKTRGQQVTLSCSPISGHRSVSWYQQTPGQGLQFLFEYFSETQRNKGNFPGRFSGRQFSNSRSEMNVSTLELGDSALYLCASSFDANYGYTFGSGTRLTVV.